This T cell receptor beta chain was captured in a study of response to subunit inactivated influenza vaccine listed by TCRdb under 2018. Turning to the overall study: Deep quantitative profiling of the T cell receptor repertoire was used in the study to follow responses to a trivalent subunit inactivated influenza vaccine.

This clonotype was observed a few times. The antigen it recognizes is unknown. No base quality values were provided; no much bigger clone lies one nucleotide off. Paper-wide results and their limitations: According to the authors, only a limited number of new T cells may be recruited by each seasonal influenza vaccination.

To prepare the library, RT-PCR was applied. Data came from an Illumina HiSeq 2500. In-frame beta chains were kept once TCRdb had trimmed the public reads at Q25 with fastp and called clones with MiXCR. Duplicate CDR3 protein sequences are folded into a single record with the most common DNA and genes. The sample table shows more than 700,000 distinct CDR3 sequences, and approximately 21% are seen once. The ten largest clones take up about 10% of the sample. The sample was PBMCs from blood, taken roughly 5 days after vaccination. This sequence originates from a man between 45 and 60 years old who received an inactivated influenza vaccine. Donor details come from another sample of the same person, matched by shared clones.

The CDR3 region has the sequence CASSVSREGKAFF. The DNA is as follows: TGTGCCAGCAGCGTAAGCCGGGAAGGGAAAGCTTTCTTT. Here the chain combines TRBV11-2 and TRBJ1-1, with the D gene uncertain. CDR3 length: 13 amino acids, cysteine to phenylalanine. Kept here is only the CDR3 DNA, which spans 39 bases and is read in frame from base 1. V gives up 5 bases and J gives up 9 bases, and the segment between their germline ends measures 16 bases. The CDR1 and CDR2 encoded by the germline V gene are SGHAT and FQNNGV.